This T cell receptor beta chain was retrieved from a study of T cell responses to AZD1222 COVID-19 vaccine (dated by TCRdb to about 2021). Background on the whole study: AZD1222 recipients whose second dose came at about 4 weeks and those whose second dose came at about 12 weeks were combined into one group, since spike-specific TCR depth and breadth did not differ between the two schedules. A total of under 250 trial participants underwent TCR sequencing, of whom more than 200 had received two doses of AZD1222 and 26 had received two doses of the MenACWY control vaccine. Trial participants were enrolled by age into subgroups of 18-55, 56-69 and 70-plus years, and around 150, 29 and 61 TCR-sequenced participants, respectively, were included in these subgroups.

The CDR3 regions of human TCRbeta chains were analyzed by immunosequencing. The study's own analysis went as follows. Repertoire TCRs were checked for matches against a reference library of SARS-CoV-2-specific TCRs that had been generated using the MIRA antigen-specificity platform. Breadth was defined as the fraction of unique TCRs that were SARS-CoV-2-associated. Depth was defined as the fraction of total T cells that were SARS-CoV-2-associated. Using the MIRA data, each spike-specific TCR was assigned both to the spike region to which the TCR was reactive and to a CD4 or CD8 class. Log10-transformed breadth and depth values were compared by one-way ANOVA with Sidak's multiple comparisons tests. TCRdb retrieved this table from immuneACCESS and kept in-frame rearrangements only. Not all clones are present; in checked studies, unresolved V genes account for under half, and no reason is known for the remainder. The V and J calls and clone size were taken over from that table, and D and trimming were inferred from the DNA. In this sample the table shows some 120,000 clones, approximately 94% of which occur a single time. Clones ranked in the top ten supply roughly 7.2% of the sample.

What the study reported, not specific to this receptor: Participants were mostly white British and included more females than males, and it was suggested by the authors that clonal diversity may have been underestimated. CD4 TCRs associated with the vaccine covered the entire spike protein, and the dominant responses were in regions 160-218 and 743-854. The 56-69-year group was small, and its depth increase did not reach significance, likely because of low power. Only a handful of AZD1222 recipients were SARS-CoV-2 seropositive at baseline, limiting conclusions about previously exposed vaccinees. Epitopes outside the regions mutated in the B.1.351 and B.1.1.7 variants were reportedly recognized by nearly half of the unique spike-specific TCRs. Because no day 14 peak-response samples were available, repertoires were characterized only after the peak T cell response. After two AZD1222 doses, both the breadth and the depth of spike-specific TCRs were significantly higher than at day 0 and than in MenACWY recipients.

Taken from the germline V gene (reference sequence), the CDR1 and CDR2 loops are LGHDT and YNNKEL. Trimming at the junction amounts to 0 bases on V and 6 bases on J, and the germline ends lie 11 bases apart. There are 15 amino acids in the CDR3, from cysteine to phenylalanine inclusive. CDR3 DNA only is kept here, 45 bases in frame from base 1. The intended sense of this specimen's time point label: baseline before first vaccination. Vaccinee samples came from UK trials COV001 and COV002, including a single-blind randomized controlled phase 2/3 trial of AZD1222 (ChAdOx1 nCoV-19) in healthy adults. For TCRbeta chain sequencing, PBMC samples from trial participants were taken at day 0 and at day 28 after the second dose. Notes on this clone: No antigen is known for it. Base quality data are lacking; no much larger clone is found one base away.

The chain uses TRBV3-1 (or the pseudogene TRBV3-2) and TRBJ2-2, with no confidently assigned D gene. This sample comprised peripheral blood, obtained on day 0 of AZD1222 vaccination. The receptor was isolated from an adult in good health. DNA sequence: TGTGCCAGCAGCCAAGATCGCCCGCGCCCCGGGGAGCTGTTTTTT. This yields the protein CASSQDRPRPGELFF.